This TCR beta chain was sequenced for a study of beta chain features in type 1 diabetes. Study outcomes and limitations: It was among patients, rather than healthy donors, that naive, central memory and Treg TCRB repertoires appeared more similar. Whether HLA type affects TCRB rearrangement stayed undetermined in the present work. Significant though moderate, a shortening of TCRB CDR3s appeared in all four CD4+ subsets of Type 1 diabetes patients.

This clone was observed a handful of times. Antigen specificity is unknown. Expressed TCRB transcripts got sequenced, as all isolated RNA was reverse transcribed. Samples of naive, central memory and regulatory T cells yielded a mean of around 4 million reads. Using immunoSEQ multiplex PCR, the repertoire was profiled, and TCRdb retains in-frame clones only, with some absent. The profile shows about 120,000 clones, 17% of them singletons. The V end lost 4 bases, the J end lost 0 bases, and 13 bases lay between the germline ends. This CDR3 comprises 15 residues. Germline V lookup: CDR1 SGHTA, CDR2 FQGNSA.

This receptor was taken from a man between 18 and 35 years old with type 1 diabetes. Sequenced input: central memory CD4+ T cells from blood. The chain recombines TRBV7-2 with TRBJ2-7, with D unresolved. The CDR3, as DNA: TGTGCCAGCAGCTCCTACTCGAGAAGCTCCTACGAGCAGTACTTC. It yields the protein CASSSYSRSSYEQYF. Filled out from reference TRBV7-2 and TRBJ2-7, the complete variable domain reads GAGVSQSPSNKVTEKGKDVELRCDPISGHTALYWYRQSLGQGLEFLIYFQGNSAPDKSGLPSDRFSAERTGGSVSTLTIQRTQQEDSAVYLCASSSYSRSSYEQYFGPGTRLTVT.